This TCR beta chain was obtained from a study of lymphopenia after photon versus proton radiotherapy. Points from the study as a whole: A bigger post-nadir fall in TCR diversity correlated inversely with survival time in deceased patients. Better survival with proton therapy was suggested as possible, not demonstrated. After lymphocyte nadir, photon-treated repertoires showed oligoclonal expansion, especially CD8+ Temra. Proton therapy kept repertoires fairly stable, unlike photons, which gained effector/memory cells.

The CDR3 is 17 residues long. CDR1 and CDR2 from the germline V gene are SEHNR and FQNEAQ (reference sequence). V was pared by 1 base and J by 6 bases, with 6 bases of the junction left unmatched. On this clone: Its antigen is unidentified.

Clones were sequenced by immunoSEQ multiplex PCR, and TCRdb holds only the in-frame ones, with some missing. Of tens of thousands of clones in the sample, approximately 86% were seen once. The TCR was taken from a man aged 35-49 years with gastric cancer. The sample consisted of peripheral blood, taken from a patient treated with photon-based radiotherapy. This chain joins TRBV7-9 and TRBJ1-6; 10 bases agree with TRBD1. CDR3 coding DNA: TGTGCCAGCAGCTTAGGTGGGACAGGGGCGGGTAATTCACCCCTCCACTTT. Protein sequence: CASSLGGTGAGNSPLHF.